The next 32 T cell receptor beta chains were all read from a single sample in a study of blood T cell repertoires in COVID-19. The protocol was immunoSEQ multiplex PCR, while the TCRdb copy is restricted to in-frame clones and leaves out a portion. The top ten hold just under 6.5% of the sample, which has fewer than 450,000 clones, about 89% seen once. The sample was peripheral blood. These receptors were collected from a woman between 50 and 59 years old with COVID-19, enrolled during active disease.

The chain combines TRBV21-1 with TRBJ2-7; no check of the table's D call, TRBD2, against the DNA was made. TRBV21-1 has pseudogene status. The CDR3 contains 16 residues. The CDR3 sequence is CASSKAWTGNSYEQYF. CDR3 sequence (DNA): TGTGCCAGCAGCAAAGCTTGGACGGGGAACTCCTACGAGCAGTACTTC.

V usage is TRBV27 and J usage is TRBJ1-6; D perhaps matches TRBD1 (5 bases). CDR3 length: 14 amino acids. Trimming took 2 bases from V and 9 from J, leaving 11 bases between them. The germline CDR1 and CDR2 sequences are MNHEY and SMNVEV (reference sequence). The chain's CDR3 is CASSLHGGISPLHF. The CDR3 DNA reads TGTGCCAGCAGTTTACACGGGGGAATTTCACCCCTCCACTTT.

The chain joins TRBV7-2 to TRBJ2-1, with 8 positions matching TRBD2. The CDR3 runs 17 residues. Trimming cost V 1 base and J 7 bases; bases outside gene matches: 12. CDR1 and CDR2 (germline): SGHTA, FQGNSA. The CDR3 DNA reads TGTGCCAGCAGCTTAGTTTATACGGGCGGGAGGTATAATGAGCAGTTCTTC. Protein product: CASSLVYTGGRYNEQFF.

The V gene is TRBV4-1, the J gene TRBJ1-1; D is perhaps TRBD1 (5 bases). Per the germline V gene, CDR1 is MGHRA and CDR2 is YSYEKL. Trimming left V 3 bases short and J 7 bases short, with 9 bases between. The CDR3 totals 12 residues. The CDR3: CASSHLRGEAFF. CDR3 nucleotides: TGCGCCAGCAGCCATTTAAGGGGTGAAGCTTTCTTT.

This chain uses TRBV4-2 with TRBJ2-3, with TRBD2 matching 8 bases. This CDR3 has 16 amino acids. Germline assignment: CDR1 LGHNA and CDR2 YNFKEQ. J lost 2 bases, V lost 3 bases, and 7 bases had no gene match. CDR3 DNA: TGTGCCAGCAGCCAGAGGCGCGGGGGGCTCACAGATACGCAGTATTTT. Translating gives CASSQRRGGLTDTQYF.

The chain joins TRBV4-2 to TRBJ2-5; 14 nucleotides agree with TRBD2. CDR3 length: 18 amino acids. The junction had 7 bases not matched to a gene; V was cut back by 0 bases and J by 4 bases. Germline values: CDR1 LGHNA, CDR2 YNFKEQ. CDR3 residues: CASSQDGTSGRIVETQYF. CDR3 sequence (DNA): TGTGCCAGCAGCCAAGACGGGACTAGCGGGAGAATAGTAGAGACCCAGTACTTC.

The V gene is TRBV5-5, the J gene TRBJ1-5, with D possibly matching TRBD1 (6 bases). The CDR3 covers 14 residues. Germline CDR1 is SGHKS and CDR2 is YYEKEE (reference sequence). Trimming removed 3 bases from V and 1 base from J, with 8 bases in between. CDR3: CASSSGASNQPQHF. The CDR3 bases are TGTGCCAGCAGCTCAGGGGCGAGCAATCAGCCCCAGCATTTT. The full variable domain, with the rest looked up from reference TRBV5-5 and TRBJ1-5, is DAGVTQSPTHLIKTRGQQVTLRCSPISGHKSVSWYQQVLGQGPQFIFQYYEKEERGRGNFPDRFSARQFPNYSSELNVNALLLGDSALYLCASSSGASNQPQHFGDGTRLSIL.

The chain is built from TRBV10-1 and TRBJ1-2, with TRBD1 matching 9 bases. The germline V gene has CDR1 WNHNN and CDR2 SYGVQD (reference sequence). This CDR3 has 16 amino acids. J was trimmed by 6 bases and V by 5 bases; bases with no gene match: 13. CDR3 amino acids: CASSPTLGTGLHGYTF. The DNA of the CDR3 is TGCGCCAGCAGTCCCACATTGGGGACAGGGCTCCATGGCTACACCTTC.

The chain recombines TRBV28 with TRBJ2-1, with D possibly matching TRBD1 (6 bases). The CDR3 runs 15 residues. Germline CDR1 MDHEN, CDR2 SYDVKM. Between the trimmed V and J ends, which lost 5 bases and 7 bases, there was a span of 18 bases. CDR3 region: CASSPRGRAENEQFF. The CDR3 DNA follows: TGTGCCAGCAGTCCCAGGGGCAGGGCTGAGAATGAGCAGTTCTTC.

This clone was detected only once. The gene calls are TRBV27 and TRBJ2-2; TRBD2 might be the D (6 bases). CDR3 length equals 17 residues. Trimming removed 1 base at V and 4 bases at J, with 16 bases between. Germline CDR1 MNHEY, CDR2 SMNVEV (reference sequence). The DNA of the CDR3 is TGTGCCAGCAGTTTATATAGCACAGAGGGAGGCACCGGGGAGCTGTTTTTT. Residues: CASSLYSTEGGTGELFF.

This clone has more than one count but fewer than ten. The rearrangement uses TRBV6-2 or TRBV6-3 and TRBJ2-7; 11 nucleotides agree with TRBD2. CDR1 is MNHEY, CDR2 SVGEGT, per germline. This CDR3 region has 14 residues. J was trimmed by 4 bases and V by 6 bases; bases with no gene match: 5. The CDR3: CASSPGTSGYEQYF. Here the CDR3 DNA reads TGTGCCAGCAGCCCCGGGACTAGCGGATACGAGCAGTACTTC.

In this sample, this clone turned up once. The rearrangement uses TRBV14 and TRBJ2-4, with no clear D. Trimming shortened V by 5 bases and J by 0 bases, and 5 bases separated the two germline ends. Per germline, CDR1 SGHDN and CDR2 FVKESK. CDR3 size: 13 residues. The CDR3, as DNA: TGTGCCAGCAGCTCTCTAGCCAAAAACATTCAGTACTTC. Protein: CASSSLAKNIQYF.

The chain employs TRBV5-6 and TRBJ1-2, with TRBD1 identical over 9 bases. The germline V gene encodes CDR1 SGHDT and CDR2 YYEEEE. V was clipped by 6 bases and J by 5 bases; unmatched bases: 11. CDR3 length: 15 residues. Written as DNA, the CDR3 is TGTGCCAGCACCTATACCGGGACAGGGTCATATGGCTACACCTTC. This translates into CASTYTGTGSYGYTF.

This chain joins TRBV12-5 and TRBJ1-3; D unresolved. In germline, CDR1 is LGHNT, CDR2 FRNRAP. V shed 1 base and J shed 7 bases, with 5 bases lying between them. This CDR3 has 12 amino acids. CDR3 protein: CASGLGVNTIYF. CDR3 DNA: TGTGCTAGTGGTTTGGGCGTGAACACCATATATTTT.

The chain recombines TRBV6-5 with TRBJ2-5, with D uncertain. The CDR3 spans 13 residues. Germline V CDR1 and CDR2: MNHEY, SVGAGI. With 7 bases removed from V and 5 bases from J, the gap between germline ends came to 14 bases. The CDR3 sequence is CASTPGPRETQYF. The CDR3 DNA is TGTGCCAGCACCCCTGGGCCCCGGGAGACCCAGTACTTC.

The rearrangement uses TRBV18 and TRBJ2-5, with 9 nucleotides matching TRBD1. V trimming: 3 bases; J trimming: 1 base; junction bases outside the gene matches: 3. Germline values: CDR1 KGHSH, CDR2 LQKENI. The CDR3 contains 15 residues. CDR3 DNA: TGTGCCAGCTCACCGACAGGGGGGATCCAAGAGACCCAGTACTTC. It yields the protein CASSPTGGIQETQYF.

This chain uses TRBV19 with TRBJ1-5, with D tentatively TRBD1 (6 bases). V lost 5 bases and J lost 2, with 25 bases in between. CDR3 length: 19 amino acids. Germline V gives CDR1 LNHDA, CDR2 SQIVND (reference sequence). The CDR3 DNA is TGTGCCAGTAGTTCCCCGACAGATCAGGGGTTCTTGCGCAATCAGCCCCAGCATTTT. Protein sequence: CASSSPTDQGFLRNQPQHF.

The chain uses TRBV6-5 and TRBJ2-1, with D uncertain. V lost 8 bases and J 5 bases, leaving 10 bases between the germline ends. Germline-derived CDR1 and CDR2 are MNHEY and SVGAGI. This CDR3 spans 12 amino acids. Here the CDR3 DNA reads TGTGCCAGCCAGACATGGAACAATGAGCAGTTCTTC. Translating gives CASQTWNNEQFF.

The table lists this clone with a few counts. This chain connects TRBV30 to TRBJ2-4; TRBD2 matches at 9 bases. Germline CDR1 reads GTSNPN; CDR2 reads SVGIG (reference sequence). The CDR3 is 16 residues long. V lost 5 bases to trimming and J lost 0 bases; unmatched junction nucleotides: 8. The CDR3 nucleotides are TGTGCCTGGGCTGGACTAGCGCCGTTAGCCAAAAACATTCAGTACTTC. Its translation is CAWAGLAPLAKNIQYF.

This chain connects TRBV19 to TRBJ1-2; 9 nucleotides align to TRBD1. This CDR3 spans 14 amino acids. The V gene's germline CDR1 is LNHDA and CDR2 SQIVND (reference sequence). Trimming cost V 1 base and J 4 bases; bases outside gene matches: 1. CDR3 amino acids: CASSIAGQGYGYTF. CDR3 nucleotides: TGTGCCAGTAGTATAGCGGGACAGGGCTATGGCTACACCTTC. The full variable domain, completed using reference TRBV19 and TRBJ1-2, is DGGITQSPKYLFRKEGQNVTLSCEQNLNHDAMYWYRQDPGQGLRLIYYSQIVNDFQKGDIAEGYSVSREKKESFPLTVTSAQKNPTAFYLCASSIAGQGYGYTFGSGTRLTVV.

This clone was picked up one time. The CDR3 sequence is CSGAGAGEQYF. DNA for the CDR3: TGCAGTGGAGCGGGAGCTGGTGAGCAGTACTTC. J is TRBJ2-7 and V is TRBV20-1, with 8 nucleotides matching TRBD2. V shed 7 bases and J 7 bases; nucleotides not matched to a gene: 6. CDR3 length equals 11 residues. Germline V gene lookup returns CDR1 DFQATT and CDR2 SNEGSKA (reference sequence).

V gene TRBV4-2 combines with J gene TRBJ2-5; TRBD2 agrees at 8 bases. The CDR3 consists of 16 residues. Germline values: CDR1 LGHNA, CDR2 YNFKEQ. The V segment lost 1 base and the J segment 0 bases; nucleotides outside the gene matches: 4. CDR3 region: CASSQGTGGYQETQYF. The CDR3 nucleotides read TGTGCCAGCAGCCAAGGAACGGGAGGGTACCAAGAGACCCAGTACTTC.

The V and J genes are TRBV5-5 and TRBJ1-2; D remains unclear. V lost 4 bases and J 0 bases, leaving 19 bases between the germline ends. Per the germline V gene, CDR1 is SGHKS and CDR2 is YYEKEE (reference sequence). The CDR3 length is 17 residues. The CDR3 sequence is CASSPVAVPSPNYGYTF. The CDR3 DNA follows: TGTGCCAGCAGCCCCGTCGCGGTACCATCCCCTAACTATGGCTACACCTTC.

The chain joins TRBV18 to TRBJ1-4; D remains unclear. V was cut by 1 base and J by 6 bases, with 12 bases left in between. Germline lookup yields CDR1 KGHSH and CDR2 LQKENI. This CDR3 region has 15 residues. CDR3 DNA: TGTGCCAGCTCACCACAAGCACAGTGGGATGAAAAACTGTTTTTT. Translating it yields CASSPQAQWDEKLFF.

The chain recombines TRBV3-1 (or the pseudogene TRBV3-2) with TRBJ1-4; the D gene is possibly TRBD1 (5 bases). CDR3 length: 17 amino acids. Trimming cost V 4 bases and J 0 bases, with 15 bases left between them. Germline CDR1 reads LGHDT; CDR2 reads YNNKEL (reference sequence). The CDR3 here is CASSPRDRGTTNEKLFF. The CDR3 nucleotides read TGTGCCAGCAGCCCACGCGACAGAGGAACAACTAATGAAAAACTGTTTTTT.

The chain couples TRBV11-2 to TRBJ2-1, with TRBD2 as a possible D gene (5 bases). The V end was cut by 6 bases, the J end by 6 bases, with 9 bases between. In germline, CDR1 is SGHAT, CDR2 FQNNGV. The CDR3 spans 12 residues. CDR3 amino acids: CASSPGVNEQFF. CDR3 bases: TGTGCCAGCAGTCCCGGGGTCAATGAGCAGTTCTTC.

The V call is TRBV7-9, the J call TRBJ2-7; 8 bases are shared with TRBD1. This CDR3 contains 15 residues. The germline V gene has CDR1 SEHNR and CDR2 FQNEAQ (reference sequence). V shed 1 base and J 1 base; nucleotides not matched to a gene: 3. The CDR3 nucleotides read TGTGCCAGCAGCTTAGTCACAGGGGGTTCCTACGAGCAGTACTTC. This translates into CASSLVTGGSYEQYF.

This sequence joins TRBV5-4 and TRBJ1-6; the D is unclear. V lost 0 bases and J 8 bases, leaving 12 bases between the germline ends. The length of the CDR3 is 15 residues. CDR1 and CDR2 from the germline V gene are SGHNT and YYREEE (reference sequence). The CDR3, as DNA: TGTGCCAGCAGCTTGGGGACCCGAGGGCATTCACCCCTCCACTTT. This sequence encodes CASSLGTRGHSPLHF.

The count of this clone is one. The gene calls are TRBV5-6 and TRBJ1-1; TRBD1 is a possible D gene (5 bases). The germline V gene encodes CDR1 SGHDT and CDR2 YYEEEE. V was clipped by 3 bases and J by 5 bases, with 17 bases between them. The CDR3 spans 15 residues. CDR3 region: CASSSFGAGRTEAFF. CDR3 sequence (DNA): TGTGCCAGCAGCTCATTCGGGGCAGGGAGGACTGAAGCTTTCTTT.

In its sample, this clone was seen once. This chain joins TRBV19 and TRBJ1-5; 7 bases are a match to TRBD1. Germline-derived CDR1 and CDR2 are LNHDA and SQIVND (reference sequence). The CDR3 is 17 residues long. J gave up 1 base and V 6 bases, and 12 bases lay outside the gene matches. CDR3 nucleotide sequence: TGTGCCAGTAGGAGCGTAGGGGGCAGGGGGAGCAATCAGCCCCAGCATTTT. This sequence encodes CASRSVGGRGSNQPQHF.

This chain links TRBV10-3 with TRBJ2-7; D is possibly TRBD1 (5 bases). Germline V gene sequence: CDR1 ENHRY, CDR2 SYGVKD. The V end was cut by 2 bases, the J end by 5 bases, with 19 bases between. CDR3 size: 16 residues. The CDR3 sequence is CAISELRGAGSHEQYF. The DNA for the CDR3 is TGTGCCATCAGTGAGCTTCGAGGTGCAGGGTCCCACGAGCAGTACTTC.

The chain joins TRBV5-5 to TRBJ1-2; the D gene is possibly TRBD1 (5 bases). Germline V gives CDR1 SGHKS, CDR2 YYEKEE (reference sequence). V lost 0 bases, J lost 4 bases, and 13 bases lay in between. The CDR3 is 15 residues long. The CDR3 loop reads CASSLAGFGGYGYTF. For the CDR3, the DNA is TGTGCCAGCAGCTTGGCGGGGTTCGGGGGCTATGGCTACACCTTC.